Given below is one T cell receptor (beta chain) in context. The CDR3 is 14 amino acids. Per germline, CDR1 ENHRY and CDR2 SYGVKD. Losses at the gene ends were 6 bases for V and 8 bases for J; bases not matched to a gene: 6. The data are from a study of beta chain features in type 1 diabetes. Study-level information: Healthy donors, compared against patients, showed similar age, gender and cell yields.

TCRB transcripts that were expressed got sequenced, as all of the isolated RNA had been reverse transcribed. The data were produced by immunoSEQ multiplex PCR, yet TCRdb's version contains in-frame clones alone and is incomplete. The sample lists fewer than 900,000 clones; roughly 15% were seen once. The receptor comes from a woman between 18 and 29 years old in good health. Sequences were obtained from naive CD4+ T cells from blood. The chain has TRBV10-3 and TRBJ1-4; TRBD1 matches at 10 bases. The CDR3 reads CAISLTGGEEKLFF. For the CDR3, the DNA is TGTGCCATCAGCCTGACAGGGGGCGAAGAAAAACTGTTTTTT.